What follows are 20 T cell receptor beta chains derived from one specimen sequenced in a study of cytomegalovirus exposure and HLA in healthy donors. A multiplex PCR was run with 60 Vbeta primers and 13 Jbeta primers. TCRdb keeps only in-frame clones here, not all; method: immunoSEQ multiplex PCR. The sample carries about 160,000 clones, over 75% recorded once. Sequencing used PBMCs. These receptors all come from a woman younger than 35 in good health and CMV-seronegative.

The J gene is TRBJ2-7, the V gene TRBV15, with unresolved D. This CDR3 contains 14 residues. CDR1 and CDR2 (germline): LNHNV, YYDKDF (reference sequence). V was cut by 0 bases and J by 3 bases, with 9 bases left in between. DNA of the CDR3: TGTGCCACCAGCAGAGAGCGAAACGGCTACGAGCAGTACTTC. This sequence encodes CATSRERNGYEQYF.

This clone was counted once. Its ends do not fully match the called genes, so a read error is possible. The chain has TRBV5-1 and TRBJ2-7; TRBD2 is a possible D gene (5 bases). Germline lookup yields CDR1 SGHRS and CDR2 YFSETQ. The CDR3 loop spans 12 amino acids. The CDR3 region has the DNA TGCGCCGGCAGCTTGTACGGGAACGAGCAGTACTTC. Translation gives CAGSLYGNEQYF.

The chain employs TRBV7-9 and TRBJ2-1; 8 positions agree with TRBD2. Per the germline V gene, CDR1 is SEHNR and CDR2 is FQNEAQ (reference sequence). The CDR3 covers 15 residues. The V and J ends lost 5 bases and 5 bases, in that order; junction bases with no gene match: 8. This CDR3 reads CASSRPGLDNNEQFF. DNA for the CDR3: TGTGCCAGCAGCCGACCGGGACTAGACAACAATGAGCAGTTCTTC.

The rearrangement uses TRBV5-1 and TRBJ1-1, with TRBD1 identical over 7 bases. CDR1 and CDR2 (germline): SGHRS, YFSETQ. The CDR3 covers 17 residues. Trimming at V came to 4 bases and at J to 0 bases, leaving 12 bases not matched to a gene. CDR3 region: CASSTQGGPRLNTEAFF. Written as DNA, the CDR3 is TGCGCCAGCAGCACCCAGGGGGGACCCCGTCTGAACACTGAAGCTTTCTTT.

The chain couples TRBV5-1 to TRBJ1-1; D is unclear. The CDR3 extends over 13 amino acids. V lost 1 base and J lost 3, with 7 bases in between. CDR1 and CDR2 (germline): SGHRS, YFSETQ. CDR3 residues: CASSLLSDTEAFF. For the CDR3, the DNA is TGCGCCAGCAGCTTGTTGTCCGACACTGAAGCTTTCTTT.

The chain has TRBV5-8 and TRBJ1-1, with TRBD1 matching over 9 bases. CDR3 length: 16 residues. J lost 4 bases, V lost 5 bases, and 12 bases had no gene match. Germline CDR1 SGHTS, CDR2 YDEGEE. Here the CDR3 DNA reads TGTGCCAGCAGTGGGTACAGGGGGCTGTCGGGCACTGAAGCTTTCTTT. This translates into CASSGYRGLSGTEAFF.

This clone was counted a few times. V and J are TRBV4-1 and TRBJ1-5, with D uncertain. The germline V gene encodes CDR1 MGHRA and CDR2 YSYEKL. Trimming stripped 3 bases from V and 1 base from J, with 19 bases between. The CDR3 covers 18 residues. The CDR3: CASSQGSLGGVSNQPQHF. CDR3 bases: TGCGCCAGCAGCCAGGGCTCCCTTGGAGGAGTGAGCAATCAGCCCCAGCATTTT.

The chain uses TRBV5-6 and TRBJ2-7, with a possible D match to TRBD2 (7 bases). There are 17 residues in the CDR3. CDR1 is SGHDT and CDR2 is YYEEEE in the germline V gene. Trimming left V 1 base short and J 7 bases short, with 24 bases between. Written as DNA, the CDR3 is TGTGCCAGCAGCTTGTTACCGTCATCGGGGGGCTCAGCGGAGCAGTACTTC. Its translation: CASSLLPSSGGSAEQYF.

This chain joins TRBV2 and TRBJ1-5; 8 bases map to TRBD1. The CDR3 contains 13 residues. V gave up 5 bases and J gave up 6 bases; unmatched junction bases: 3. Germline lookup yields CDR1 SNHLY and CDR2 FYNNEI. DNA of the CDR3: TGTGCCAGCAGTCCGGACAGGGTTCAGCCCCAGCATTTT. It codes for CASSPDRVQPQHF.

The V and J genes are TRBV19 and TRBJ1-2, with D tentatively TRBD1 (6 bases). Germline CDR1 and CDR2: LNHDA and SQIVND (reference sequence). The CDR3 totals 14 residues. Trimming removed 3 bases from V and 5 bases from J, with 13 bases in between. The CDR3 loop is CASSIQGRGYGYTF. CDR3 coding DNA: TGTGCCAGTAGTATTCAGGGCAGGGGATATGGCTACACCTTC.

The chain has TRBV5-1 and TRBJ2-5; 9 bases fit TRBD1. Germline V gives CDR1 SGHRS, CDR2 YFSETQ. This CDR3 has 16 amino acids. V shed 0 bases, J shed 2 bases, and the junction held 5 bases outside the gene matches. The CDR3 here is CASSLGGQGTQETQYF. CDR3 DNA: TGCGCCAGCAGCTTGGGGGGACAGGGAACTCAAGAGACCCAGTACTTC.

The V and J genes are TRBV27 and TRBJ2-7; tentatively, D is TRBD1 (5 bases). Trimming shortened V by 7 bases and J by 0 bases, and 13 bases separated the two germline ends. This CDR3 spans 14 amino acids. The germline CDR1 and CDR2 sequences are MNHEY and SMNVEV (reference sequence). CDR3 region: CASKDRPSSYEQYF. In DNA, the CDR3 is TGTGCCAGCAAAGACAGACCTAGCTCCTACGAGCAGTACTTC.

The chain combines TRBV27 with TRBJ2-1; possible D gene TRBD2, 6 bases. V lost 4 bases to trimming and J lost 10 bases, with 17 bases between them. Germline V gene lookup returns CDR1 MNHEY and CDR2 SMNVEV (reference sequence). The CDR3 extends over 14 amino acids. CDR3 sequence: CASSSPPRGTEQFF. DNA for the CDR3: TGTGCCAGCAGTTCCCCTCCTCGCGGGACCGAGCAGTTCTTC.

The chain is built from TRBV19 and TRBJ2-1, with a possible D match to TRBD2 (6 bases). CDR3 length equals 15 residues. In germline, CDR1 is LNHDA, CDR2 SQIVND (reference sequence). Trimming shortened V by 5 bases and J by 2 bases, and 13 bases separated the two germline ends. CDR3 protein: CASSLPGLTYNEQFF. CDR3 DNA sequence: TGTGCCAGTAGTTTGCCGGGACTCACCTACAATGAGCAGTTCTTC.

This clone has only one observation. This chain links TRBV25-1 with TRBJ2-7; D not certain. Trimming removed 6 bases from V and 4 bases from J, with 7 bases in between. This CDR3 spans 11 amino acids. Germline lookup yields CDR1 MGHDK and CDR2 SYGVNS. DNA of the CDR3: TGTGCCAGCAGATTCCTATACGAGCAGTACTTC. Translated, it gives CASRFLYEQYF.

This sequence joins TRBV2 and TRBJ1-5, with D uncertain. The CDR3 consists of 12 residues. Germline CDR1 and CDR2: SNHLY and FYNNEI. Trimming pared 3 bases from V and 6 bases from J, leaving 6 bases between. This CDR3 reads CASSDQAQPQHF. The CDR3 nucleotides are TGTGCCAGCAGTGATCAGGCTCAGCCCCAGCATTTT.

The chain carries TRBV6-1 and TRBJ1-1; 8 bases align to TRBD1. Trimming took 5 bases from V and 0 from J; bases not matched to a gene: 5. Germline V gene sequence: CDR1 MNHNS, CDR2 SASEGT. The CDR3 runs 15 residues. CDR3: CASSFPGQVNTEAFF. The CDR3 nucleotides are TGTGCCAGCAGTTTCCCGGGACAGGTGAACACTGAAGCTTTCTTT.

The V gene is TRBV25-1, the J gene TRBJ2-7, with D tentatively TRBD1 (5 bases). This CDR3 spans 15 amino acids. In germline, CDR1 is MGHDK, CDR2 SYGVNS. Trimming stripped 1 base from V and 0 bases from J, with 10 bases between. CDR3 nucleotides: TGTGCCAGCAGTGAATCCGGACACCTCTCCTACGAGCAGTACTTC. As protein: CASSESGHLSYEQYF.

This clone was observed a handful of times. This chain links TRBV6-5 with TRBJ1-5; tentatively, D is TRBD1 (5 bases). CDR3 length: 13 residues. V was trimmed by 5 bases and J by 7 bases, leaving 12 bases between them. Germline V gives CDR1 MNHEY, CDR2 SVGAGI. Written as DNA, the CDR3 is TGTGCCAGCAGTGGGGCGTACCACCAGCCCCAGCATTTT. Amino acid sequence: CASSGAYHQPQHF.

The chain employs TRBV18 and TRBJ1-5; 7 nucleotides line up with TRBD1. Trimming cost V 5 bases and J 7 bases; bases outside gene matches: 8. This CDR3 is 14 amino acids long. Germline V gene lookup returns CDR1 KGHSH and CDR2 LQKENI. CDR3 sequence reads: CASSSRQGSQPQHF. DNA of the CDR3: TGTGCCAGCTCATCTCGACAGGGCAGCCAGCCCCAGCATTTT.